This entry lists 21 T cell receptor beta chains sequenced from one sample in a study of blood T cell repertoires in COVID-19. TCRdb's table, derived via immunoSEQ multiplex PCR, lists solely in-frame clones and lacks some. The table lists 350,000 to 550,000 clones, 87% of them singletons. The sequenced sample was PBMCs or T cells enriched from blood (not recorded which). The receptors were gathered from a woman younger than 35 with acute COVID-19.

The chain is built from TRBV6-5 and TRBJ1-5; tentative D call: TRBD1 (5 bases). The V and J ends lost 4 bases and 3 bases respectively, with 16 bases between them. The CDR3 runs 16 residues. Germline V gene lookup returns CDR1 MNHEY and CDR2 SVGAGI. The CDR3 nucleotides are TGTGCCAGCAGTTTAAGATCAGACAGAGCCAATCAGCCCCAGCATTTT. This codes for CASSLRSDRANQPQHF.

The rearrangement uses TRBV6-5 and TRBJ2-2; D might be TRBD2 (7 bases). Germline assignment: CDR1 MNHEY and CDR2 SVGAGI. This CDR3 has 15 amino acids. The germline V and J ends were trimmed by 5 bases and 0 bases, with 10 bases remaining between them. CDR3 coding DNA: TGTGCCAGCAGTCCGGGGGGCGCGAACACCGGGGAGCTGTTTTTT. Its translation is CASSPGGANTGELFF.

The chain links TRBV7-2 to TRBJ2-1; D is unclear. Germline values: CDR1 SGHTA, CDR2 FQGNSA. The CDR3 is made up of 11 amino acids. V shed 5 bases and J shed 8 bases, with 7 bases lying between them. CDR3 loop: CASSLKDEQFF. The DNA of the CDR3 is TGTGCCAGCAGCCTAAAAGATGAGCAGTTCTTC.

This clone was seen once. The rearrangement uses TRBV25-1 and TRBJ2-1, with TRBD2 matching 8 bases. With 2 bases clipped from V and 4 bases from J, the junction kept 7 bases outside the gene matches. The CDR3 loop spans 16 amino acids. Germline V gene data show CDR1 as MGHDK and CDR2 as SYGVNS. This CDR3 reads CASSEGPSGSYNEQFF. The CDR3 coding sequence is TGTGCCAGCAGTGAAGGGCCCAGCGGGAGTTACAATGAGCAGTTCTTC.

The chain uses TRBV9 and TRBJ2-1; D gene unclear. V lost 0 bases, J lost 4 bases, and 5 bases lay in between. The CDR3 runs to 13 residues. Germline values: CDR1 SGDLS, CDR2 YYNGEE. The CDR3 nucleotides are TGTGCCAGCAGCGTAGCTAGGTACAATGAGCAGTTCTTC. This translates into CASSVARYNEQFF.

The genes are TRBV10-1 and TRBJ1-1; 7 bases are a match to TRBD1. Germline trimming cut 6 bases from V and 3 bases from J; bases unmatched to any gene: 4. The germline V gene encodes CDR1 WNHNN and CDR2 SYGVQD (reference sequence). This CDR3 region has 13 residues. This CDR3 is CASRQGLDTEAFF. The CDR3 DNA reads TGCGCCAGCAGACAGGGGTTGGACACTGAAGCTTTCTTT.

The V and J genes are TRBV14 and TRBJ2-1; 11 bases line up with TRBD2. V was pared by 4 bases and J by 7 bases, with 12 bases of the junction left unmatched. There are 17 residues in the CDR3. CDR1 is SGHDN and CDR2 is FVKESK in the germline V gene. This chain's CDR3 is CASSPVGTSGGFNEQFF. For the CDR3, the DNA is TGTGCCAGCAGCCCCGTAGGAACTAGCGGGGGCTTTAATGAGCAGTTCTTC.

The chain employs TRBV7-9 and TRBJ2-1; 11 bases agree with TRBD2. The CDR3 spans 17 residues. The germline gives CDR1 SEHNR, CDR2 FQNEAQ (reference sequence). Trimming removed 3 bases from V and 0 bases from J; junction bases left unmatched: 4. CDR3 nucleotide sequence: TGTGCCAGCAGCTTGGGACTAGCGGATTACTCCTACAATGAGCAGTTCTTC. Encoded protein: CASSLGLADYSYNEQFF.

The rearrangement uses TRBV4-1 and TRBJ2-7; D gene uncertain. In germline, CDR1 is MGHRA, CDR2 YSYEKL. The V and J ends lost 2 bases and 5 bases respectively, with 10 bases between them. The CDR3 is made up of 13 amino acids. The CDR3 reads CASSQITPDEQYF. The CDR3 nucleotides are TGCGCCAGCAGCCAAATAACCCCGGACGAGCAGTACTTC.

This sequence joins TRBV9 and TRBJ2-2, with D maybe TRBD1 (6 bases). Per germline, CDR1 SGDLS and CDR2 YYNGEE. The CDR3 runs to 13 residues. The V end was cut by 7 bases, the J end by 0 bases, with 7 bases between. CDR3 in DNA: TGTGCCAGCGGACAGACGAACACCGGGGAGCTGTTTTTT. This sequence encodes CASGQTNTGELFF. Based on the CDR3 plus reference TRBV9 and TRBJ2-2, the full variable domain is DSGVTQTPKHLITATGQRVTLRCSPRSGDLSVYWYQQSLDQGLQFLIQYYNGEERAKGNILERFSAQQFPDLHSELNLSSLELGDSALYFCASGQTNTGELFFGEGSRLTVL.

The chain joins TRBV4-3 to TRBJ1-1, with D tentatively TRBD1 (5 bases). The germline V and J ends were trimmed by 4 bases and 1 base, with 7 bases remaining between them. The CDR3 sequence is 13 residues long. Germline values: CDR1 LGHNA, CDR2 YSLEER. DNA for the CDR3: TGCGCCAGCAGCCGAGACAGGAACACTGAAGCTTTCTTT. Translation gives CASSRDRNTEAFF.

As DNA, the CDR3 is TGTGCCAGCAATCTAGGAGTGAACACTGAAGCTTTCTTT. Amino acid sequence: CASNLGVNTEAFF. The chain carries TRBV28 and TRBJ1-1; D unclear. Germline CDR1 and CDR2: MDHEN and SYDVKM. The CDR3 runs 13 residues. Trimming took off 7 bases at V and 0 bases at J, with 9 bases between the two ends.

The sample holds a few counts of this clone. This chain links TRBV5-1 with TRBJ1-5; TRBD1 might be the D (6 bases). CDR1 is SGHRS and CDR2 is YFSETQ in the germline V gene. This CDR3 is 14 amino acids long. The V and J ends lost 4 bases and 3 bases respectively, with 11 bases between them. CDR3 nucleotide sequence: TGCGCCAGCAGCCTAACAGGGAACAATCAGCCCCAGCATTTT. This gives the protein CASSLTGNNQPQHF.

The V call is TRBV18, the J call TRBJ1-6; 12 nucleotides match TRBD1. Unmatched junction bases numbered 2, after V lost 5 bases and J lost 6 bases. This CDR3 is built from 15 residues. Germline V gene lookup returns CDR1 KGHSH and CDR2 LQKENI. The CDR3 reads CASSSGQGANSPLHF. CDR3 in DNA: TGTGCCAGCTCATCGGGACAGGGGGCTAATTCACCCCTCCACTTT.

This clone was counted between two and nine times. V gene TRBV25-1 combines with J gene TRBJ2-1; D not certain. In germline, CDR1 is MGHDK, CDR2 SYGVNS. This CDR3 contains 12 residues. V lost 4 bases and J 5 bases, leaving 6 bases between the germline ends. The CDR3 loop reads CASSGTHNEQFF. In DNA, the CDR3 is TGTGCCAGCAGTGGTACTCACAATGAGCAGTTCTTC.

V usage is TRBV7-8 and J usage is TRBJ1-3; D is possibly TRBD1 (6 bases). Trimming removed 1 base from V and 2 bases from J, with 15 bases in between. This CDR3 has 17 residues. Germline lookup yields CDR1 SGHVS and CDR2 FQNEAQ. The CDR3 DNA reads as TGTGCCAGCAGCTTAGAAGGGGTACGACAGGCTGGAAACACCATATATTTT. This translates into CASSLEGVRQAGNTIYF.

The chain couples TRBV4-3 to TRBJ2-7; D not resolved. In germline, CDR1 is LGHNA, CDR2 YSLEER. V lost 1 base to trimming and J lost 7 bases, with 11 bases between them. The CDR3 consists of 13 residues. The CDR3 DNA sequence: TGCGCCAGCAGCCAAGGGCCGGGTCGGGAGCAGTACTTC. It codes for CASSQGPGREQYF.

V and J are TRBV19 and TRBJ2-1; perhaps TRBD2 as D (6 bases). CDR1 and CDR2 (germline): LNHDA, SQIVND (reference sequence). Deletions cut 3 bases from V and 9 bases from J, with 9 bases between. This CDR3 is 12 amino acids long. The CDR3 reads CASSIRRGEQFF. CDR3 DNA: TGTGCCAGTAGTATCAGGAGGGGTGAGCAGTTCTTC.

The V and J genes are TRBV9 and TRBJ2-2; perhaps TRBD1 as D (5 bases). This CDR3 region has 15 residues. Trimming removed 4 bases at V and 1 base at J, with 11 bases between. Germline V gene data show CDR1 as SGDLS and CDR2 as YYNGEE. Here the CDR3 DNA reads TGTGCCAGCAGCCGACAGCAGAAGAACACCGGGGAGCTGTTTTTT. This gives the protein CASSRQQKNTGELFF. The whole variable domain, remainder taken from reference TRBV9 and TRBJ2-2, is DSGVTQTPKHLITATGQRVTLRCSPRSGDLSVYWYQQSLDQGLQFLIQYYNGEERAKGNILERFSAQQFPDLHSELNLSSLELGDSALYFCASSRQQKNTGELFFGEGSRLTVL.

V is TRBV29-1 and J is TRBJ1-1; a possible D gene is TRBD1 (6 bases). Between the trimmed V and J ends, which lost 5 bases and 1 base, there was a span of 8 bases. From germline, CDR1 is SQVTM and CDR2 ANQGSEA. The CDR3 runs 12 residues. The CDR3 coding sequence is TGCAGCGTTCCGACAGGGAACACTGAAGCTTTCTTT. This gives the protein CSVPTGNTEAFF. Complete variable domain (other parts from reference TRBV29-1 and TRBJ1-1): SAVISQKPSRDICQRGTSLTIQCQVDSQVTMMFWYRQQPGQSLTLIATANQGSEATYESGFVIDKFPISRPNLTFSTLTVSNMSPEDSSIYLCSVPTGNTEAFFGQGTRLTVV.

The chain joins TRBV5-6 to TRBJ1-1; D perhaps matches TRBD1 (5 bases). Germline V gene lookup returns CDR1 SGHDT and CDR2 YYEEEE. The length of the CDR3 is 17 residues. Trimming took 1 base from V and 0 from J, leaving 16 bases between them. The CDR3 is CASSLTDRPFMNTEAFF. CDR3 bases: TGTGCCAGCAGCTTGACCGACAGACCTTTCATGAACACTGAAGCTTTCTTT.